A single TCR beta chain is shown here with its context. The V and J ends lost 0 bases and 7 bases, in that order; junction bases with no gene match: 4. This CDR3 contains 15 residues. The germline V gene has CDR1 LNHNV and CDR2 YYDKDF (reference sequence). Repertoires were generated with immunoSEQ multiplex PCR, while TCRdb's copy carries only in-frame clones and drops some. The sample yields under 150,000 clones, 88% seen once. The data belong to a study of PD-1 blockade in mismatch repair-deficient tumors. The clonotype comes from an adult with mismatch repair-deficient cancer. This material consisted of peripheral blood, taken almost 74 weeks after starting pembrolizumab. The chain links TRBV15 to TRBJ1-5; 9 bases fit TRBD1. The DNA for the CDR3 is TGTGCCACCAGCAGAGAGGACAGGGGCAGGCAGCCCCAGCATTTT. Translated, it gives CATSREDRGRQPQHF.